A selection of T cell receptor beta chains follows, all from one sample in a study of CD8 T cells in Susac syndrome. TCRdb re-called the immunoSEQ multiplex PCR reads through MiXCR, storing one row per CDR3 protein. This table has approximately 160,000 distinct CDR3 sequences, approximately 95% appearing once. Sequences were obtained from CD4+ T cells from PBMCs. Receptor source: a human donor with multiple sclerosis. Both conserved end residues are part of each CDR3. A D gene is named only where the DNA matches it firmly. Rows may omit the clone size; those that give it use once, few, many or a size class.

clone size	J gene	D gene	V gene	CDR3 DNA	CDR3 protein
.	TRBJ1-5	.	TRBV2	TGTGCCAGCAGTCTCGGAAGGGATGGTCAGCCCCAGCATTTT	CASSLGRDGQPQHF
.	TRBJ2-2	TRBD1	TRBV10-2	TGCGCCAGCAGCGCAAGACAGGGGGTGGCCGGGGAGCTGTTTTTT	CASSARQGVAGELFF
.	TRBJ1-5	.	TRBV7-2	TGTGCCAGCAGTCCGACTAATACCAATCAGCCCCAGCATTTT	CASSPTNTNQPQHF
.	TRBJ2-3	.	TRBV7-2	TGTGCCAGCAGCTTATACAAGCGCACAGATACGCAGTATTTT	CASSLYKRTDTQYF
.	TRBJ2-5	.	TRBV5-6	TGTGCCAGCAGCTCCCCTAACTCTGCGGAGACCCAGTACTTC	CASSSPNSAETQYF
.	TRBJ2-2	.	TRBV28	TGTGCCAGCAGCGTCAGTGACACCGGGGAGCTGTTTTTT	CASSVSDTGELFF
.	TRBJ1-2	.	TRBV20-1	TGCAGTGCTAGAGTGAGGCAGTCTAACTATGGCTACACCTTC	CSARVRQSNYGYTF
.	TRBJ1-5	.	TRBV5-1	TGCGCCAGCAGCTTGGGTGTCAGCAACAATCAGCCCCAGCATTTT	CASSLGVSNNQPQHF
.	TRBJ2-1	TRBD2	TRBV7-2	TGTGCCAGCAGCTTAGTCGGGACTAGCTCCTACAATGAGCAGTTCTTC	CASSLVGTSSYNEQFF
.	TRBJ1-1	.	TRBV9	TGTGCCAGCAGCGTAGTTCGGGGTTCGTTCACTGAAGCTTTCTTT	CASSVVRGSFTEAFF
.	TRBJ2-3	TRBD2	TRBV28	TGTGCCAGCAGTTTAGGTCGGCGGGGGGACTTAAACACAGATACGCAGTATTTT	CASSLGRRGDLNTDTQYF
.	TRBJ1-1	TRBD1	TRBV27	TGTGCCAGCAGTCTCAGGGGGCAAGGTGGGGCTGAAGCTTTCTTT	CASSLRGQGGAEAFF
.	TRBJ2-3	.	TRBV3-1	TGTGCCAGCAGCCAAGATTATAAAGATACGCAGTATTTT	CASSQDYKDTQYF
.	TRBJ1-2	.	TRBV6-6	TGTGCCAGCACCCCACCGGGGACCACGGCAGGCTACACCTTC	CASTPPGTTAGYTF
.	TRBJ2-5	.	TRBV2	TGTGCCAGCAGTGATACCGAGACCCAGTACTTC	CASSDTETQYF
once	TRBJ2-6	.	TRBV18	TGTGCCAGCTCACCGTTCGAGGGGGCTGGGGCCAACGTCCTGACTTTC	CASSPFEGAGANVLTF
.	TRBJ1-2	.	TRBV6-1	TGTGCCAGCAGTGAATTTGAGGGAAGCTATGGCTACACCTTC	CASSEFEGSYGYTF
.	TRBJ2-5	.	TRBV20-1	TGCAGTGCCCCAATAACCGGGGGGCTGAAGACCCAGTACTTC	CSAPITGGLKTQYF
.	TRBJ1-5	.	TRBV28	TGTGCCAGCAGTTTAGGGGTCGGGATTAGCAATCAGCCCCAGCATTTT	CASSLGVGISNQPQHF
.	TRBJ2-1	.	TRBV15	TGTGCCACCAGCAGAGGGGGTAGCCTCGTCCCCAATGAGCAGTTCTTC	CATSRGGSLVPNEQFF
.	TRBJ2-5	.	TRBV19	TGTGCCAGTACCCCCCAGGGGACGGGCCAAGAGACCCAGTACTTC	CASTPQGTGQETQYF
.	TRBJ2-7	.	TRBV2	TGTGCCAGCAGGTTTCCGACAGGCTCGAGCTCCTACGAGCAGTACTTC	CASRFPTGSSSYEQYF
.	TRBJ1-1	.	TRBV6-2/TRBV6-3	TGTGCCAGCAGTTTCAACAAATACACTGAAGCTTTCTTT	CASSFNKYTEAFF
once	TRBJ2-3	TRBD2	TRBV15	TGTGCCACCAGCGCGAGAGCGGGGGGGCGCGTCACAGATACGCAGTATTTT	CATSARAGGRVTDTQYF
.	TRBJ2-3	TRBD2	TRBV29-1	TGCAGCGTTTGCCTAGCGGGGGCTCCCACAGATACGCAGTATTTT	CSVCLAGAPTDTQYF
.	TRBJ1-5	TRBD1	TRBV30	TGTGCCTGGAGCGAAACGGACAGGTGGAATAATCAGCCCCAGCATTTT	CAWSETDRWNNQPQHF
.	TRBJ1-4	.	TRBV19	TGTGCCAGTACCTCCAGAGGGAAACTGTTTTTT	CASTSRGKLFF
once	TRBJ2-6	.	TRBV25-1	TGTGCCAGCAGTGAATTAATCGAGGGTACTGGGGCCAACGTCCTGACTTTC	CASSELIEGTGANVLTF
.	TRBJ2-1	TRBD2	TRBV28	TGTGCCAGCCTTGCCAGGGCTAGCGGGGAGCAGTTCTTC	CASLARASGEQFF
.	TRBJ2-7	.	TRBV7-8	TGTGCCAGCAGCGGGGACTACGAGCAGTACTTC	CASSGDYEQYF
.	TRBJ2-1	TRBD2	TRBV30	TGTGCCTGGAGGCGGGGGGGGACCTACAATGAGCAGTTCTTC	CAWRRGGTYNEQFF
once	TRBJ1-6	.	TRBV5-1	TGCGCCAGCAGTCTGGACGGAATCAATTCACCCCTCCACTTT	CASSLDGINSPLHF
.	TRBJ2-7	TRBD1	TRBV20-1	TGCAGTGCTACCGGGACAGTCTACGAGCAGTACTTC	CSATGTVYEQYF
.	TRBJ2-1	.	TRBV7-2	TGTGCCAGCAGCCCCGCCGGTTACAATGAGCAGTTCTTC	CASSPAGYNEQFF
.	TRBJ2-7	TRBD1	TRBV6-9	TGTGCCAGCAGTTATCAGGGGGCGTCCCACTACTACGAGCAGTACTTC	CASSYQGASHYYEQYF
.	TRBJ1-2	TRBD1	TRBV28	TGTGCCAGCAAACGAGGGGGCCACTATGGCTACACCTTC	CASKRGGHYGYTF
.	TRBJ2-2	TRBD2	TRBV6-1	TGTGCCAGCCGTGGAGTAGCGGGGTCGAACACCGGGGAGCTGTTTTTT	CASRGVAGSNTGELFF
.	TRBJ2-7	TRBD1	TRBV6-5	TGTGCCAGCAGTTCGGGACAGGCCGGACTCGGCTACGAGCAGTACTTC	CASSSGQAGLGYEQYF
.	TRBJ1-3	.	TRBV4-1	TGCGCCAGCAGCCAATATATGGCAGGAAATATTGGAAACACCATATATTTT	CASSQYMAGNIGNTIYF
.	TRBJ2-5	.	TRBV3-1	TGTGCCAGCAGCCAAGATCGGACCCAGTACTTC	CASSQDRTQYF
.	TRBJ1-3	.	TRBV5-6	TGTGCCAGCAGCTTGGGGGGAAACACCATATATTTT	CASSLGGNTIYF
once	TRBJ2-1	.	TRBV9	TGTGCCAGCAGCGTAGAGGTTAGCGGCTTCTCCTACAATGAGCAGTTCTTC	CASSVEVSGFSYNEQFF
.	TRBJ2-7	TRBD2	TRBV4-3	TGCGCCAGCAGCCAAGATCCGGGCGGCGGGAGTAGCTTCCACGAGCAGTACTTC	CASSQDPGGGSSFHEQYF
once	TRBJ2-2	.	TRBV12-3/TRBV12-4	TGTGCCAGCAGCCCCCTCCAGACCTTCAGCGGGGAGCTGTTTTTT	CASSPLQTFSGELFF